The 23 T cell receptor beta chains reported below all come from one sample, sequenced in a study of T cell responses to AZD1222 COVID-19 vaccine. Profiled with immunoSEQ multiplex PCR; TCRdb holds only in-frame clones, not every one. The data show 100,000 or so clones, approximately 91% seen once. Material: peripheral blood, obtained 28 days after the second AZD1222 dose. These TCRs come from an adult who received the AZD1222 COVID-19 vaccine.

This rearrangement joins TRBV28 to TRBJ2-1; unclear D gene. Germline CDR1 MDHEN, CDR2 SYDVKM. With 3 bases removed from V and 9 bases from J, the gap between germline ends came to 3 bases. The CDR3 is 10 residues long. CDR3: CASSFLEQFF. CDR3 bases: TGTGCCAGCAGTTTTCTTGAGCAGTTCTTC.

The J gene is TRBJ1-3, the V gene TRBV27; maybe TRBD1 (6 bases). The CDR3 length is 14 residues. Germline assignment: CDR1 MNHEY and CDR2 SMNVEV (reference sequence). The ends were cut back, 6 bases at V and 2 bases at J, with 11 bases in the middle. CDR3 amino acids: CASSQQGAGNTIYF. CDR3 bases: TGTGCCAGCAGCCAACAGGGAGCTGGAAACACCATATATTTT.

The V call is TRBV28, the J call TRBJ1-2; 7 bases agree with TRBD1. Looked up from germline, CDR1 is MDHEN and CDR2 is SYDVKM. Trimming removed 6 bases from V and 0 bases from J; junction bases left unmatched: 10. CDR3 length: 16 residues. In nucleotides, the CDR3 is TGTGCCAGCAGATCAGTTTACAGGGGAGCTAACTATGGCTACACCTTC. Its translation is CASRSVYRGANYGYTF.

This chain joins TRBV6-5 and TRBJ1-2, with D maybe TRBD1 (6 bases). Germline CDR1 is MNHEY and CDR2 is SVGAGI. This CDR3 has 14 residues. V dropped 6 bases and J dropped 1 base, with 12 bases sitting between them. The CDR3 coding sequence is TGTGCCAGCAGACCGGGACACCTTAACTATGGCTACACCTTC. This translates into CASRPGHLNYGYTF.

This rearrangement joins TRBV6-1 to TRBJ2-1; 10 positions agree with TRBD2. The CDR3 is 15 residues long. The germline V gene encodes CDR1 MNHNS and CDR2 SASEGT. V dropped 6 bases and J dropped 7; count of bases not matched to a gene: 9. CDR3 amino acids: CASSLPSGGLNEQFF. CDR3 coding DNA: TGTGCCAGCAGCCTGCCTAGCGGGGGACTTAATGAGCAGTTCTTC.

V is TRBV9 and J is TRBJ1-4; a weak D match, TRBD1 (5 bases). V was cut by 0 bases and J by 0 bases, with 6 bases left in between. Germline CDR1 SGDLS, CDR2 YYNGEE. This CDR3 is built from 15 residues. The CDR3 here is CASSVGGATNEKLFF. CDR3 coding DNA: TGTGCCAGCAGCGTAGGAGGGGCAACTAATGAAAAACTGTTTTTT. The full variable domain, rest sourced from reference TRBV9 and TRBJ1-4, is DSGVTQTPKHLITATGQRVTLRCSPRSGDLSVYWYQQSLDQGLQFLIQYYNGEERAKGNILERFSAQQFPDLHSELNLSSLELGDSALYFCASSVGGATNEKLFFGSGTQLSVL.

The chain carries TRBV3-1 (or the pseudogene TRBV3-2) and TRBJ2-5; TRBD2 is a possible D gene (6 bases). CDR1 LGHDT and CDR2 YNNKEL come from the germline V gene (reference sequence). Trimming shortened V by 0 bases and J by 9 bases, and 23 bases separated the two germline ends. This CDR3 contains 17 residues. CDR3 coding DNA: TGTGCCAGCAGCCAAGAATGGGGCGGGGCCACAGTTGGGGCCCAGTACTTC. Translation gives CASSQEWGGATVGAQYF.

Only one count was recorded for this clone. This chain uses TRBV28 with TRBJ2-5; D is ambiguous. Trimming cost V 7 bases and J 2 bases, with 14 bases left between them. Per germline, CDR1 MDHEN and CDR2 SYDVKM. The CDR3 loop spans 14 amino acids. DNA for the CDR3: TGTGCCAGCAAGTCTGCCTCACTACAAGAGACCCAGTACTTC. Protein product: CASKSASLQETQYF.

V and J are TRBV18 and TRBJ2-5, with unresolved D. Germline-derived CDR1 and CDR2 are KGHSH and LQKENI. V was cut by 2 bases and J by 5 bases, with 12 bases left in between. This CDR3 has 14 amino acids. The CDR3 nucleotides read TGTGCCAGCTCACCAGCAGGACCCGGTGAGACCCAGTACTTC. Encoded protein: CASSPAGPGETQYF.

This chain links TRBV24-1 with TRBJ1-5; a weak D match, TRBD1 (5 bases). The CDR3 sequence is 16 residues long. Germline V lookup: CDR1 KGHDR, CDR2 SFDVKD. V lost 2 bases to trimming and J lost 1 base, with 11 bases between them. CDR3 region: CATSDSGRGSNQPQHF. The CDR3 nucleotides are TGTGCCACCAGTGATTCAGGTCGGGGGAGCAATCAGCCCCAGCATTTT.

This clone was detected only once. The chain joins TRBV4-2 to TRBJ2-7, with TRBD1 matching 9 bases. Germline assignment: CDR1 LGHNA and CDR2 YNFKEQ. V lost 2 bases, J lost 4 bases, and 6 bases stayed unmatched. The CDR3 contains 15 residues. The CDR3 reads CASSQWGQGQYEQYF. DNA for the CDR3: TGTGCCAGCAGCCAATGGGGACAGGGTCAGTACGAGCAGTACTTC.

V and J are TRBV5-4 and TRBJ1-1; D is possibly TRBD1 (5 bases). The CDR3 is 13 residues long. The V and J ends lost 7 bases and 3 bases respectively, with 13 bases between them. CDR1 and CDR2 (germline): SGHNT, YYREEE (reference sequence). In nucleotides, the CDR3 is TGTGCCAGCCGTAGAGGGGCGGACACTGAAGCTTTCTTT. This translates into CASRRGADTEAFF. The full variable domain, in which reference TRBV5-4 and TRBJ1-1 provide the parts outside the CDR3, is ETGVTQSPTHLIKTRGQQVTLRCSSQSGHNTVSWYQQALGQGPQFIFQYYREEENGRGNFPPRFSGLQFPNYSSELNVNALELDDSALYLCASRRGADTEAFFGQGTRLTVV.

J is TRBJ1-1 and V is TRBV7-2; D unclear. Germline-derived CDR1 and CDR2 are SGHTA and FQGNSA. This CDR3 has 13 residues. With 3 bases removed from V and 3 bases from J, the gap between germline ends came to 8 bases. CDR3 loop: CASSFRRDTEAFF. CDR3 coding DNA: TGTGCCAGCAGCTTTCGGAGGGACACTGAAGCTTTCTTT.

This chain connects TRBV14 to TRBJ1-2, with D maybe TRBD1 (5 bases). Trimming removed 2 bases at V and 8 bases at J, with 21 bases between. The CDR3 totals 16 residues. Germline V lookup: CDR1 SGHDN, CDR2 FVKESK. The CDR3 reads CASSQTAGPLGGGYTF. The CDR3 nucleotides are TGTGCCAGCAGCCAAACAGCAGGGCCTCTTGGGGGGGGCTACACCTTC.

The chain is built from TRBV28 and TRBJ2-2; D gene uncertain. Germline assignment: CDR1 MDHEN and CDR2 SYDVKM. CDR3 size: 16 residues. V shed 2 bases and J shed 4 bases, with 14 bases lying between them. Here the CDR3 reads CASSLAGAPATGELFF. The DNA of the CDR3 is TGTGCCAGCAGTTTAGCAGGAGCACCAGCCACCGGGGAGCTGTTTTTT.

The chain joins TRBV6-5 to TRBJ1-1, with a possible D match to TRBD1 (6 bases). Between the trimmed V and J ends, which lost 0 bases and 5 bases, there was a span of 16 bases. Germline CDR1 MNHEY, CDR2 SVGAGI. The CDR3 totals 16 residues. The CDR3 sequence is CASSYSHRGARTEAFF. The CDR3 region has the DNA TGTGCCAGCAGTTACTCGCACCGGGGGGCGAGGACTGAAGCTTTCTTT.

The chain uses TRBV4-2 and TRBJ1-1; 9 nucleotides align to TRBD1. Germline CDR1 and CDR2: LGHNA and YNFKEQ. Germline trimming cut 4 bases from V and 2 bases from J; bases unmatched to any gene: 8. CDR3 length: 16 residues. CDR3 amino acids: CASSPGQGGDNTEAFF. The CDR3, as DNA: TGTGCCAGCAGCCCGGGACAGGGTGGGGACAACACTGAAGCTTTCTTT.

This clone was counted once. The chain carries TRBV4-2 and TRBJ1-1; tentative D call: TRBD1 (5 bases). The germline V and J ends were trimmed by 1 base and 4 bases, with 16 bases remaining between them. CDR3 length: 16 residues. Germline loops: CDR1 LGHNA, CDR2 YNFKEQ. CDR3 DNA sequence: TGTGCCAGCAGCCAAGGATGGCGAGACAGAGGCACTGAAGCTTTCTTT. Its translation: CASSQGWRDRGTEAFF.

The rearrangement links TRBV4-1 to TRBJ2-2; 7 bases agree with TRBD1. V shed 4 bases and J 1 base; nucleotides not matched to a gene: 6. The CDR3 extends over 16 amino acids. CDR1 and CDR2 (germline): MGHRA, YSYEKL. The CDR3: CASSLMGQLNTGELFF. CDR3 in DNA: TGCGCCAGCAGCCTGATGGGACAGTTGAACACCGGGGAGCTGTTTTTT.

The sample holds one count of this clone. The CDR3 loop is CASSLSPVGDVNTEAFF. DNA for the CDR3: TGTGCCAGCAGTTTATCCCCCGTGGGGGACGTGAACACTGAAGCTTTCTTT. J is TRBJ1-1 and V is TRBV27; TRBD1 might be the D (5 bases). V lost 0 bases and J 0 bases, leaving 14 bases between the germline ends. This CDR3 comprises 17 residues. Germline V lookup: CDR1 MNHEY, CDR2 SMNVEV (reference sequence).

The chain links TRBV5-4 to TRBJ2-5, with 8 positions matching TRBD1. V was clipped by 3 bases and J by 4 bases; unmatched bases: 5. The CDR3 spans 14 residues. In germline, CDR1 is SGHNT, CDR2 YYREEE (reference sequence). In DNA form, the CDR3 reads TGTGCCAGCAGCTCGCAGGGGGCGGGAGAGACCCAGTACTTC. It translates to CASSSQGAGETQYF.

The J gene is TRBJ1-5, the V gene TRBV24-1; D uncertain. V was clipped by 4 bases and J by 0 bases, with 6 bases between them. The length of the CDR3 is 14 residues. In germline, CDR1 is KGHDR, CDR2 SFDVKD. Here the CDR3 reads CATSDLYSNQPQHF. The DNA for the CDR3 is TGTGCCACCAGTGACTTATATAGCAATCAGCCCCAGCATTTT.

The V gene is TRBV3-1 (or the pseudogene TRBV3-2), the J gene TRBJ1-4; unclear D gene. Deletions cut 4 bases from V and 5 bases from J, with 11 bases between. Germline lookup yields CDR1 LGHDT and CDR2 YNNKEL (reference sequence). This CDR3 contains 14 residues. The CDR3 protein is CASSRGQLNEKLFF. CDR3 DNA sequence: TGTGCCAGCAGCCGAGGGCAGCTAAATGAAAAACTGTTTTTT.